Below, 14 T cell receptor beta chains from the same sample are listed, as sequenced in a study of T cells after yellow fever vaccination. One entry per CDR3 protein, called by TCRdb with MiXCR from the 5' RACE reads. The table records under 150,000 distinct CDR3 sequences, over 7% of them present only once. Sequenced material: CD4+ T cells sorted from PBMCs, taken 5 days after the yellow fever booster vaccination. The receptors stem from a man aged 25-45 years who received the YFV17D yellow fever vaccine.

This clonotype was observed many times. V gene TRBV10-3 combines with J gene TRBJ2-7; TRBD1 matches 8 bases. V dropped 11 bases and J dropped 2; count of bases not matched to a gene: 8. Germline CDR1 is ENHRY and CDR2 is SYGVKD. This CDR3 has 13 residues. The CDR3 sequence: CAVQGQVTYEQYF. CDR3 nucleotides: TGTGCCGTCCAGGGACAGGTCACCTACGAGCAGTACTTC.

This clonotype was seen a handful of times. The V and J genes are TRBV12-5 and TRBJ2-1, with D perhaps matching TRBD1 (5 bases). Per the germline V gene, CDR1 is LGHNT and CDR2 is FRNRAP. Trimming cost V 4 bases and J 8 bases, with 9 bases left between them. The CDR3 totals 12 residues. The CDR3 region is CASGSRGDEQFF. The CDR3 DNA follows: TGTGCTAGTGGTTCTAGGGGCGATGAGCAGTTCTTC. The full variable domain, in which reference TRBV12-5 and TRBJ2-1 provide the parts outside the CDR3, is DARVTQTPRHKVTEMGQEVTMRCQPILGHNTVFWYRQTMMQGLELLAYFRNRAPLDDSGMPKDRFSAEMPDATLATLKIQPSEPRDSAVYFCASGSRGDEQFFGPGTRLTVL.

This clonotype has a count of ten or more. The rearrangement joins TRBV2 to TRBJ2-7, with D perhaps TRBD1 (5 bases). Trimming took 3 bases from V and 3 from J, leaving 15 bases between them. Germline V gene data show CDR1 as SNHLY and CDR2 as FYNNEI. CDR3 length equals 15 residues. The CDR3 protein is CASSDRPGRVYEQYF. CDR3 DNA: TGTGCCAGCAGTGATCGACCGGGCAGGGTCTACGAGCAGTACTTC.

The genes are TRBV10-3 and TRBJ2-5, with D perhaps TRBD1 or TRBD2 (6 bases each). Trimming took 2 bases from V and 2 from J, leaving 12 bases between them. The germline gives CDR1 ENHRY, CDR2 SYGVKD. The CDR3 totals 15 residues. The CDR3 coding sequence is TGTGCCATCAGTGAGCCGGGGGCGGGGCAAGAGACCCAGTACTTC. This translates into CAISEPGAGQETQYF.

This clonotype was picked up many times. The chain carries TRBV11-2 and TRBJ1-5; maybe TRBD1 (5 bases). The V end was cut by 1 base, the J end by 6 bases, with 13 bases between. The CDR3 consists of 15 residues. From germline, CDR1 is SGHAT and CDR2 FQNNGV. DNA of the CDR3: TGTGCCAGCAGCTTAGGCCCCCAGGGTGTTCAGCCCCAGCATTTT. Its protein product is CASSLGPQGVQPQHF. Combining the CDR3 with reference TRBV11-2 and TRBJ1-5 gives the whole variable domain EAGVAQSPRYKIIEKRQSVAFWCNPISGHATLYWYQQILGQGPKLLIQFQNNGVVDDSQLPKDRFSAERLKGVDSTLKIQPAKLEDSAVYLCASSLGPQGVQPQHFGDGTRLSIL.

This clonotype was recorded at least ten times. The chain couples TRBV20-1 to TRBJ2-1; tentatively, D is TRBD2 (6 bases). Germline lookup yields CDR1 DFQATT and CDR2 SNEGSKA (reference sequence). This CDR3 contains 16 residues. The V and J ends lost 0 bases and 2 bases respectively, with 14 bases between them. The chain's CDR3 is CSARDLSGVAYNEQFF. CDR3 DNA: TGCAGTGCTAGAGATCTGTCGGGAGTCGCCTACAATGAGCAGTTCTTC.

This clonotype was seen at least ten times. The rearrangement joins TRBV12-3 or TRBV12-4 to TRBJ2-7; D might be TRBD1 (6 bases). The CDR3 sequence is 12 residues long. The V end was cut by 5 bases, the J end by 7 bases, with 12 bases between. As DNA, the CDR3 is TGTGCCAGCAGTACCTACAGGGAAGAGCAGTACTTC. Its translation is CASSTYREEQYF.

This clonotype was seen ten or more times. V and J are TRBV2 and TRBJ2-3, with TRBD2 matching 11 bases. This CDR3 is 13 amino acids long. The germline V gene has CDR1 SNHLY and CDR2 FYNNEI. The J segment lost 4 bases and the V segment lost 9 bases, leaving 3 bases of the junction unmatched. CDR3 in DNA: TGTGCCAGTCCGGGACTAGCGGCAGATACGCAGTATTTT. It encodes CASPGLAADTQYF.

This clonotype was observed many times. This sequence joins TRBV4-2 and TRBJ2-7; D is unclear. The germline gives CDR1 LGHNA, CDR2 YNFKEQ. V was clipped by 0 bases and J by 1 base, with 7 bases between them. The length of the CDR3 is 14 residues. CDR3 residues: CASSQDQESYEQYF. DNA for the CDR3: TGTGCCAGCAGCCAAGATCAGGAGTCCTACGAGCAGTACTTC.

This clonotype came up many times. The chain recombines TRBV20-1 with TRBJ2-3, with TRBD1 identical over 7 bases. With 5 bases clipped from V and 0 bases from J, the junction kept 8 bases outside the gene matches. This CDR3 has 15 amino acids. Germline values: CDR1 DFQATT, CDR2 SNEGSKA (reference sequence). The CDR3 reads CSADTGASSTDTQYF. CDR3 DNA sequence: TGCAGTGCTGACACAGGGGCCTCTAGCACAGATACGCAGTATTTT.

This clonotype appeared a few times. The chain has TRBV5-1 and TRBJ2-3; TRBD2 aligns across 12 bases. Germline loops: CDR1 SGHRS, CDR2 YFSETQ. The CDR3 spans 18 residues. V shed 4 bases and J 5 bases; nucleotides not matched to a gene: 14. The CDR3 loop is CASSIGMLAGGPGDTQYF. In DNA, the CDR3 is TGCGCCAGCAGCATTGGAATGCTAGCGGGAGGGCCCGGAGATACGCAGTATTTT.

This clonotype was seen ten or more times. This chain joins TRBV6-5 and TRBJ2-3, with 7 bases fitting TRBD2. From germline, CDR1 is MNHEY and CDR2 SVGAGI. CDR3 length equals 18 residues. V dropped 1 base and J dropped 5; count of bases not matched to a gene: 15. This CDR3 reads CASSYLNPSGPGIDTQYF. The CDR3 DNA reads as TGTGCCAGCAGTTACTTGAACCCTAGCGGCCCTGGGATAGATACGCAGTATTTT.

This clonotype appeared many times. This chain links TRBV5-6 with TRBJ2-5; no definite D call. Germline CDR1 reads SGHDT; CDR2 reads YYEEEE. The CDR3 loop spans 13 amino acids. Deletions cut 2 bases from V and 4 bases from J, with 9 bases between. CDR3 protein: CASSFVSGETQYF. As DNA, the CDR3 is TGTGCCAGCAGCTTTGTGTCGGGAGAGACCCAGTACTTC.

In its sample, this clonotype was seen once. Sequence at one end of the junction differs from germline and may be a read error. V is TRBV7-2 and J is TRBJ2-1, with D possibly TRBD2 on 5 matching bases. Germline loops: CDR1 SGHTA, CDR2 FQGNSA. The CDR3 is made up of 14 amino acids. CDR3 DNA sequence: TGTGCCAGCAGCTCCGGACTCCCGGGCAATGAGCACTTCTTC. It yields the protein CASSSGLPGNEHFF.